The 9 T cell receptor beta chains given below trace back to one sample, sequenced in a study of molecular identifiers for immune sequencing clone quantification. Via MiXCR, TCRdb re-called the PCR reads, giving one row per CDR3 protein. The repertoire includes hundreds of thousands of distinct CDR3 sequences, about 25% of them detected once, and 0.7% to 0.95% sits in the top ten. What was sequenced was naive CD8+ T cells from blood, with Jurkat cell RNA spiked in. Regarding subset: FACS-sorted CD8+CD4-CCR7+CD45RA+ naive T cells. The receptors here all came from a human donor in good health. Some libraries in this study had Jurkat cell RNA spiked in.

The chain is built from TRBV6-2 or TRBV6-3 and TRBJ2-7; D is uncertain. Germline CDR1 reads MNHEY; CDR2 reads SVGEGT. Trimming cost V 4 bases and J 2 bases, with 9 bases left between them. This CDR3 is built from 13 residues. CDR3 sequence: CASSSRAPYEQYF. For the CDR3, the DNA is TGTGCCAGCAGTTCCCGGGCTCCCTACGAGCAGTACTTC.

This clonotype was recorded many times. The chain couples TRBV29-1 to TRBJ1-1, with 7 bases that match TRBD1. The CDR3 has 11 amino acids. The trim removed 4 bases at V and 10 bases at J, leaving 6 bases unmatched. The germline CDR1 and CDR2 sequences are SQVTM and ANQGSEA. Here the CDR3 reads CSVGESGGAFF. CDR3 in DNA: TGCAGCGTTGGGGAATCAGGGGGAGCTTTCTTT.

This clonotype occurred many times. The chain links TRBV19 to TRBJ2-3; TRBD1 matches 11 bases. This CDR3 is built from 16 residues. Trimming at V came to 3 bases and at J to 4 bases, leaving 6 bases not matched to a gene. The germline V gene has CDR1 LNHDA and CDR2 SQIVND (reference sequence). The CDR3 DNA reads as TGTGCCAGTAGTATGTGGGGACAGGGGGTGGCAGATACGCAGTATTTT. Translated, it gives CASSMWGQGVADTQYF.

A word on this clonotype: Possible read error: a much larger clone is one base away. The genes are TRBV5-1 and TRBJ2-3; D gene uncertain. Trimming removed 0 bases at V and 0 bases at J, with 11 bases between. The CDR3 extends over 16 amino acids. Germline V gene data show CDR1 as SGHRS and CDR2 as YFSETQ. The CDR3 region is CASSLVGPTSTDTQYF. For the CDR3, the DNA is TGCGCCAGCAGCTTGGTAGGCCCAACCAGCACAGATACGCAGTATTTT.

The rearrangement links TRBV6-1 to TRBJ2-3; D is unresolved. The germline CDR1 and CDR2 sequences are MNHNS and SASEGT. Trimming took off 4 bases at V and 2 bases at J, with 10 bases between the two ends. The CDR3 is made up of 14 amino acids. The CDR3 sequence: CASSGSYPTDTQYF. CDR3 sequence (DNA): TGTGCCAGCAGTGGAAGTTATCCCACAGATACGCAGTATTTT.

As to this clonotype: Here the CDR3 omits its conserved ending phenylalanine or tryptophan, so a read error is the likely source. The V call is TRBV7-2, the J call TRBJ1-2, with TRBD1 matching over 7 bases. The CDR3 loop spans 14 amino acids. The V gene end was trimmed by 7 bases and the J gene end by 6 bases; junction bases not matched to a gene: 11. Germline V CDR1 and CDR2: SGHTA, FQGNSA. CDR3 DNA sequence: TGTGCCAGCACGCCAGGAGGGGGCCTTCATGGCTACACCTCC. Protein: CASTPGGGLHGYTS.

This clonotype showed up many times. This chain uses TRBV5-1 with TRBJ2-7, with 7 bases aligning to TRBD2. This CDR3 is 16 amino acids long. CDR1 SGHRS and CDR2 YFSETQ come from the germline V gene. Trimming cost V 4 bases and J 2 bases; bases outside gene matches: 12. The DNA of the CDR3 is TGCGCCAGCAGCCCCTCTCCTAGTGGGAGGGCCTACGAGCAGTACTTC. Its protein product is CASSPSPSGRAYEQYF.

This clonotype was seen at least ten times. The chain is built from TRBV7-6 and TRBJ2-5, with TRBD2 as a possible D gene (5 bases). The CDR3 covers 15 residues. Between the trimmed V and J ends, which lost 2 bases and 5 bases, there was a span of 15 bases. The germline gives CDR1 SGHVS, CDR2 FNYEAQ. The CDR3 is CASSLMSGRSETQYF. The CDR3 DNA follows: TGTGCCAGCAGCTTAATGAGCGGACGGAGTGAGACCCAGTACTTC.

To note about this clonotype: One end of the junction varies from germline; a read error may be responsible. V gene TRBV7-9 combines with J gene TRBJ2-7; TRBD1 agrees at 10 bases. The CDR3 is made up of 16 amino acids. The V gene's germline CDR1 is SEHNR and CDR2 FQNEAQ (reference sequence). CDR3 amino acids: CAGSPWGQGSTYEQYF. DNA for the CDR3: TGTGCCGGCAGCCCATGGGGACAGGGGTCCACCTACGAGCAGTACTTC.